This T cell receptor beta chain was recovered during a study of T cells in Graves' hyperthyroidism and ophthalmopathy (dated by TCRdb to between 2018 and 2020). Study-level background: Peripheral blood was sampled at the time of initial diagnosis, prior to any treatment. To identify distinguishing TCR V-J signatures, a discovery cohort of around 100 patients was used, comprising roughly 45 with Graves' ophthalmopathy and around 60 with stable Graves' hyperthyroidism. Prospective prediction of ophthalmopathy was tested in an independent validation cohort of fewer than 20 hyperthyroidism patients and 17 patients who later progressed to ophthalmopathy. The approximately 98 discovery patients were randomly divided into training and test sets at a 7:3 ratio. The study also compared thyroid tissue and blood T-cell repertoires from about six Graves' hyperthyroidism patients. After sampling, hyperthyroidism patients received methimazole starting at 30 mg daily, and ophthalmopathy patients received high-dose intravenous methylprednisolone. According to the paper, TCR Vbeta CDR3 sequencing was carried out on 135 peripheral blood samples, which came from fewer than 50 ophthalmopathy, approximately 78 hyperthyroidism and about 17 progressor patients.

Moderately to severely active disease, a Clinical Activity Score of at least 3, a NOSPECS grade of at least 4, and a duration under 3 months were present in ophthalmopathy patients. The study excluded patients with uncontrolled infections, other autoimmune diseases, pregnancy or lactation. Clinical symptoms, serum thyroxine and TRAb, thyroid ultrasound, and orbital computed tomography formed the basis for the diagnoses. PBMCs were isolated from approximately 10 ml of fresh peripheral blood by Ficoll-Paque density gradient centrifugation. Trizol reagent was used to extract total RNA, and RNA quality was then checked on an Agilent 2100 Bioanalyzer. Note on this clonotype: The clone's antigen remains unknown. The sample holds no much larger clone one base away, and base qualities are not on file.

Points the paper makes about the study in general: During validation, the model predicted progression to ophthalmopathy a median of roughly six months ahead of onset, with approximately 70% sensitivity and almost 75% specificity. Sample size was not statistically predetermined, and investigators were not blinded to group allocation. Most expanded thyroid clonotypes (frequency above 0.001) were also detected in blood, suggesting blood repertoires may reflect thyroid immune responses. A model built on a 13 V-J signature distinguished ophthalmopathy from stable hyperthyroidism, reaching 85% to 90% sensitivity and about 81% specificity in cross-validation and 80%/75% in testing.

TCR beta CDR3 regions were amplified from RNA transcripts. The first round of RT-PCR for the TCR CDR3 was performed with the HTBI primer set and the Qiagen OneStep RT-PCR kit. A second multiplex PCR round built the libraries, followed by size selection and purification. Libraries were sequenced paired-end with 100 bp reads on an Illumina HiSeq2000. The study's processing was this. SOAPnuke was used to process the raw data, throwing out any read that contained adapters or uncalled bases, had a mean Phred below 15, or lacked an exact constant-primer or identifier match. COPE v1.2.5 was used to merge the high-quality paired reads, and each unique nucleotide sequence was defined as a clonotype. MiTCR v1.1 was used to align the clonotypes against IMGT TRBV, TRBD and TRBJ reference segments. Analysis was restricted to V-J combinations with a frequency above 0.0001, which covered roughly 99% of repertoires. A TCS score was defined as the ratio of F50 (clonal expansion) to E x V (chaos), with BLOSUM62-based TCRdist applied between CDR3 peptides within each V-J. Welch's t-statistics and random forest reduced around 520 V-J features to 10 to 15, which were used in a naive Bayes classifier (R e1071). TCRdb reprocessing: public reads trimmed at Q25 with fastp, clones called with MiXCR, in-frame beta chains kept. Here each entry gathers all rows of one CDR3 protein and keeps the most common genes and DNA. The V and J calls shown here were made by TCRdb, not taken from the authors' results. This sample has 300,000 to 400,000 distinct CDR3 sequences in its table, and about 18% of those were observed once. The ten largest clones capture 35% to 45% of the sample.

According to the germline V gene, CDR1 reads SGHTA and CDR2 reads FQGNSA. V trim: 5 bases; J trim: 2 bases; unmatched bases: 12. Including cysteine and phenylalanine, the CDR3 has 17 amino acids. Only the CDR3 part of the read is kept: 51 bases, read in frame from the first base. This receptor was identified in a man younger than 35 with Graves' ophthalmopathy. Sequencing was performed on blood. The chain was built from TRBV7-2 and TRBJ2-3, and 8 bases in between align with TRBD2. The CDR3: CASSPTGGGGPTDTQYF. The DNA sequence reads TGTGCCAGCAGCCCGACCGGGGGGGGGGGCCCCACAGATACGCAGTATTTT.